The rows below give T cell receptor beta chains drawn from one sample of a study of blood T cell repertoires in COVID-19. Method: immunoSEQ multiplex PCR; TCRdb's copy keeps in-frame clones and lacks some. The data hold 80,000 to 100,000 clones, with 86% observed a single time. The material sequenced was peripheral blood. The receptors were sampled from a woman older than 75 with acute or convalescent COVID-19. Each CDR3 is given with its conserved first and last residue. A D gene is named only where the DNA matches it firmly. Size is omitted from some rows. Given values are once, few, many or a class for expanded clones.

size,V,J,D,DNA,CDR3
NA,TRBV9,TRBJ2-5,TRBD2,TGTGCCAGCAGTTCGAAGCGGGGGGGCATGGAGACCCAGTACTTC,CASSSKRGGMETQYF
NA,TRBV6-5,TRBJ2-1,TRBD1,TGTGCCAGCAGTCAGGGGGCCAACAATGAGCAGTTCTTC,CASSQGANNEQFF
NA,TRBV7-9,TRBJ2-3,TRBD2,TGTGCCAGCAGCTTATATCGGCTGAGCGGGGGGGGCACAGATACGCAGTATTTT,CASSLYRLSGGGTDTQYF
once,TRBV5-1,TRBJ1-5,NA,TGCGCCAGCAGCTTGCAGGGCGGAAATCAGCCCCAGCATTTT,CASSLQGGNQPQHF
NA,TRBV9,TRBJ1-1,NA,TGTGCCAGCAGCGTAGATCCGGGGATGGAGACTGAAGCTTTCTTT,CASSVDPGMETEAFF
NA,TRBV18,TRBJ2-2,NA,TGTGCCAGCTCGCCCTCAGGGGTCCACACCGGGGAGCTGTTTTTT,CASSPSGVHTGELFF
NA,TRBV5-6,TRBJ2-7,TRBD1,TGTGCCAGCAGCTTGGTACAGGGGATTAACGAGCAGTACTTC,CASSLVQGINEQYF
few,TRBV10-3,TRBJ2-7,NA,TGTGCCATCAGTGAGTCGACTAGGCCAACCGGGACTGACCGCTTTGGCGCGTACTTC,CAISESTRPTGTDRFGAYF
NA,TRBV5-4,TRBJ1-4,TRBD1,TGTGCCAGCAGCTTGGGGGGACAGGGTGGTGAAAAACTGTTTTTT,CASSLGGQGGEKLFF
NA,TRBV10-3,TRBJ1-2,NA,TGTGCCATCAGTGAGTCGCTGGGGGCAGGCTATGGCTACACCTTC,CAISESLGAGYGYTF
few,TRBV5-6,TRBJ1-2,NA,TGTGCCAGCAGACTTAGGACATCCTATGGCTACACCTTC,CASRLRTSYGYTF
NA,TRBV5-1,TRBJ2-5,TRBD1,TGCGCCAGCAGCTTCGGGGTGCGGACAGGACAACAAGAGACCCAGTACTTC,CASSFGVRTGQQETQYF
once,TRBV15,TRBJ1-1,NA,TGTGCCACCAGCGGACCCGACAGCCCCCTTTTCTTT,CATSGPDSPLFF
NA,TRBV5-8,TRBJ2-5,NA,TGTGCCAGCAGCCCGGGACTCCAAGAGACCCAGTACTTC,CASSPGLQETQYF
once,TRBV24-1,TRBJ2-2,TRBD1,TGTGCCACCAGTGATTTTCCCTCGGGACAGGTGGTGAACACCGGGGAGCTGTTTTTT,CATSDFPSGQVVNTGELFF
NA,TRBV2,TRBJ1-2,NA,TGTGCCAGCAGCTCCAGGTTCTATGGCTACACCTTC,CASSSRFYGYTF
NA,TRBV12-3/TRBV12-4,TRBJ2-7,NA,TGTGCCAGCAGTTTGTACGGTTACGAGCAGTACTTC,CASSLYGYEQYF
NA,TRBV18,TRBJ2-7,NA,TGTGCCAGCTCACCGCAGGGGACCGTCGGGAACGAGCAGTACTTC,CASSPQGTVGNEQYF
NA,TRBV19,TRBJ1-5,TRBD1,TGTGCCAGTAGTGTCGACAGGGGGGATAGCAATCAGCCCCAGCATTTT,CASSVDRGDSNQPQHF
NA,TRBV4-1,TRBJ2-3,TRBD2,TGCGCCAGCAGCATGGGACTAGCGGGGGCCCTTAGCACAGATACGCAGTATTTT,CASSMGLAGALSTDTQYF
few,TRBV9,TRBJ1-2,NA,TGTGCCAGCAGCAACCGGGACTCACTTAACTATGGCTACACCTTC,CASSNRDSLNYGYTF
once,TRBV10-3,TRBJ2-1,TRBD2,TGTGCCGCCCTCGAGGCTAGCGGGGGGGAGCAGTTCTTC,CAALEASGGEQFF
NA,TRBV30,TRBJ1-4,TRBD1,TGTGCCTGGAGTGTGATCGCAGGGGGAAAACTGTTTTTT,CAWSVIAGGKLFF
NA,TRBV7-6,TRBJ1-4,TRBD1,TGTGCCAGCAGCCCGAGACAGGGGGTTGGGACTAATGAAAAACTGTTTTTT,CASSPRQGVGTNEKLFF
once,TRBV6-5,TRBJ2-7,TRBD2,TGTGCCAGCAGTTACTCGGGACTAGCGGCCTTCTACGAGCAGTACTTC,CASSYSGLAAFYEQYF
NA,TRBV11-3,TRBJ2-5,NA,TGTGCCAGTTCAAGGAACGGGTACGACCCCCAGTACTTC,CASSRNGYDPQYF
NA,TRBV5-1,TRBJ2-3,NA,TGCGCCAGCAGCTTGGGGGACATCTCCACAGATACGCAGTATTTT,CASSLGDISTDTQYF
NA,TRBV18,TRBJ2-7,TRBD1,TGTGCCAGCTCGCCGGGACAGGCCTTGGTCGAGCAGTACTTC,CASSPGQALVEQYF
NA,TRBV5-1,TRBJ1-2,TRBD1,TGCGCCAGCAGCCAGACCGGGACAGGGGGCAGCTATGGCTACACCTTC,CASSQTGTGGSYGYTF
NA,TRBV27,TRBJ1-2,NA,TGTGCCAGCAGTCGACACTTCTCTAACTATGGCTACACCTTC,CASSRHFSNYGYTF
NA,TRBV11-2,TRBJ2-3,NA,TGTGCCAGCAGCGTTACTGGGGGGTTGGCGGGGTGGGCAGATACGCAGTATTTT,CASSVTGGLAGWADTQYF
NA,TRBV6-5,TRBJ2-5,NA,TGTGCCAGCAGTTACCCCGTACAGGGAATTAGGGAGACCCAGTACTTC,CASSYPVQGIRETQYF
NA,TRBV7-9,TRBJ2-1,TRBD2,TGTGCCAGCAGCCCGGCGGGGGGCCGAGACAATGAGCAGTTCTTC,CASSPAGGRDNEQFF
few,TRBV2,TRBJ1-1,NA,TGTGCCAGCAGTCAGAACACTGAAGCTTTCTTT,CASSQNTEAFF
NA,TRBV27,TRBJ2-3,TRBD2,TGTGCCAGCAGTTTATCATACCGGGGGGTCACAGATACGCAGTATTTT,CASSLSYRGVTDTQYF
NA,TRBV6-5,TRBJ2-2,TRBD1,TGTGCCACCGGGCGGACAGGGGGTGTCACCGGGGAGCTGTTTTTT,CATGRTGGVTGELFF
NA,TRBV19,TRBJ2-7,TRBD1,TGTGCCAGTAGTCACCGGACAGGCTACGAGCAGTACTTC,CASSHRTGYEQYF
NA,TRBV19,TRBJ1-1,NA,TGTGCCAGTAGTATCCCAGTTATGAACACTGAAGCTTTCTTT,CASSIPVMNTEAFF
NA,TRBV23-1,TRBJ2-2,TRBD1,TGCGCCAGCAGGCACCGGGACAGCTACACCGGGGAGCTGTTTTTT,CASRHRDSYTGELFF
NA,TRBV5-6,TRBJ1-1,NA,TGTGCCAGCAGCTTGGAGTGGGCCATGAACACTGAAGCTTTCTTT,CASSLEWAMNTEAFF
NA,TRBV5-4,TRBJ1-4,TRBD1,TGTGCCAGCAGCTCCGGACAGGGTCTAGGTAATGAAAAACTGTTTTTT,CASSSGQGLGNEKLFF
once,TRBV5-6,TRBJ2-4,TRBD1,TGTGCCAGCAGCTCCGGGTCCAGGGGGCTCGCCAAAAACATTCAGTACTTC,CASSSGSRGLAKNIQYF
NA,TRBV27,TRBJ1-1,NA,TGTGCCAGCAGTTGGCACCGGGGGTCTAACATGAACACTGAAGCTTTCTTT,CASSWHRGSNMNTEAFF
NA,TRBV2,TRBJ1-2,NA,TGTGCCAGCAGCCCCCGGGAGAACTATGGCTACACCTTC,CASSPRENYGYTF
NA,TRBV5-6,TRBJ2-1,NA,TGTGCCAGCAGCTTAAGACAGAGAGGTGAGCAGTTCTTC,CASSLRQRGEQFF
NA,TRBV5-4,TRBJ2-1,TRBD2,TGTGCCAGCAGCCCCCCGACTAGCAGCAATGAGCAGTTCTTC,CASSPPTSSNEQFF
NA,TRBV11-2,TRBJ1-2,TRBD1,TGTGCCAGCAGCCTTGCGGCCCGGGACAGGGACGAGCACACCTTC,CASSLAARDRDEHTF
NA,TRBV4-1,TRBJ1-3,NA,TGCGCCAGCAGCCAAGATATGAACAGACCAGGAAACACCATATATTTT,CASSQDMNRPGNTIYF
NA,TRBV5-6,TRBJ1-6,TRBD1,TGTGCCAGCAGCGGGTTTAGACAGGGGTCCTTGTCACCCCTCCACTTT,CASSGFRQGSLSPLHF
NA,TRBV2,TRBJ1-1,TRBD1,TGTGCCAGCAGTGGTACAGGGGGCAGGACTGAAGCTTTCTTT,CASSGTGGRTEAFF
NA,TRBV19,TRBJ1-5,NA,TGTGCCAGTAGTATATTTGGGGGCCCGAGCAATCAGCCCCAGCATTTT,CASSIFGGPSNQPQHF
once,TRBV6-5,TRBJ2-5,TRBD1,TGTGCCAGCAGCTCGGAGGGACAGGGTTACGAGACCCAGTACTTC,CASSSEGQGYETQYF
NA,TRBV5-4,TRBJ1-1,TRBD1,TGTGCCAGCAGCCAACCACAGGGGGCAAGTACTGAAGCTTTCTTT,CASSQPQGASTEAFF
NA,TRBV6-5,TRBJ1-2,NA,TGTGCCAGCAGTCCGGGCTATGGCTACACCTTC,CASSPGYGYTF
NA,TRBV18,TRBJ2-1,NA,TGTGCCAGCTCACCTCGCCAGGGGATGGATGAGCAGTTCTTC,CASSPRQGMDEQFF